This T cell receptor (beta chain) was sequenced for a study of blood T cell repertoires in COVID-19. Study-level background: T cells, B-cell-depleted T cells, or PBMCs supplied cDNA or gDNA.

Patients from Seattle were sampled longitudinally, starting during active infection. In the original workflow: Amplified reference gene primers provided the basis for estimating nucleated cell counts. The data were produced by immunoSEQ multiplex PCR, yet TCRdb's version contains in-frame clones alone and is incomplete. V and J calls and clone size follow that table, whereas D and trimming were derived from the DNA. The sample has 40,000 to 60,000 clones; 87% are singletons. This sequence was found in a woman aged 80 or older with COVID-19, enrolled during active disease. The material sequenced was peripheral blood.

The CDR3 DNA is TGTGCCAGCAACCTCAGGGGGCACGAAGCTTTCTTT. This sequence encodes CASNLRGHEAFF. The V gene is TRBV2, the J gene TRBJ1-1; the match to TRBD1 covers 8 bases. This CDR3 region has 12 residues. Germline values: CDR1 SNHLY, CDR2 FYNNEI. Trimming removed 7 bases from V and 8 bases from J; junction bases left unmatched: 6.